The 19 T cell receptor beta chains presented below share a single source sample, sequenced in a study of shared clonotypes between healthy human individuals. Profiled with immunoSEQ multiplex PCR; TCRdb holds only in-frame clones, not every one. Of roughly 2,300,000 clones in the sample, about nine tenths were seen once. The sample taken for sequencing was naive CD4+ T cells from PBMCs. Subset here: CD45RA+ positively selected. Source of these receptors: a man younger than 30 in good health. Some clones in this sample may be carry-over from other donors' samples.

The CDR3 DNA is TGTGCCAGCAGTTCTTATGAGACCCAGTACTTC. Translated: CASSSYETQYF. The rearrangement joins TRBV2 to TRBJ2-5, with D uncertain. The V end lost 5 bases, the J end lost 5 bases, and 6 bases lay between the germline ends. This CDR3 is 11 amino acids long. Germline CDR1 is SNHLY and CDR2 is FYNNEI.

CDR3: CASSEGDRFNYGYTF. The DNA of the CDR3 is TGTGCCAGCAGTGAAGGGGACAGGTTTAACTATGGCTACACCTTC. V and J are TRBV25-1 and TRBJ1-2; 8 nucleotides align to TRBD1. This CDR3 has 15 residues. V lost 2 bases and J lost 1; bases outside the gene matches: 3. Germline-derived CDR1 and CDR2 are MGHDK and SYGVNS.

The CDR3 DNA follows: TGTGCCAGCTCAGACGGGAAGAACTATGGCTACACCTTC. This gives the protein CASSDGKNYGYTF. The chain is built from TRBV18 and TRBJ1-2; no clear D. V was pared by 5 bases and J by 2 bases, with 9 bases between. Germline V gene sequence: CDR1 KGHSH, CDR2 LQKENI. The CDR3 is 13 amino acids.

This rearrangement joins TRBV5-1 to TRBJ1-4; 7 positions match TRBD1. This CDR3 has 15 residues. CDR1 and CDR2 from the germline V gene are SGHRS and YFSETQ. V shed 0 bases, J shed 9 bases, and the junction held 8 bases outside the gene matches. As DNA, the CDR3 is TGCGCCAGCAGCTTGGGTACAGGGGCAGGACAAAAACTGTTTTTT. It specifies CASSLGTGAGQKLFF.

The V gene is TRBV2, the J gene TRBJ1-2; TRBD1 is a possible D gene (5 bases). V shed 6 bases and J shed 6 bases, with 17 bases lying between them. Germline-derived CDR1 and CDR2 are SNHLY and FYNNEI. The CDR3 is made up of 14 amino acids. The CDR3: CASSGGTPLDGYTF. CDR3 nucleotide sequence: TGTGCCAGCAGCGGCGGGACGCCCCTGGATGGCTACACCTTC.

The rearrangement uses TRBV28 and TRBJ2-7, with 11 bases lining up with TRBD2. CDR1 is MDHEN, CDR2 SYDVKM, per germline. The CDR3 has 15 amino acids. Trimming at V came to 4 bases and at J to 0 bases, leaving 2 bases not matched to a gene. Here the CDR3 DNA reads TGTGCCAGCAGTTATCTAGCGGGGGGCTCCTACGAGCAGTACTTC. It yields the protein CASSYLAGGSYEQYF.

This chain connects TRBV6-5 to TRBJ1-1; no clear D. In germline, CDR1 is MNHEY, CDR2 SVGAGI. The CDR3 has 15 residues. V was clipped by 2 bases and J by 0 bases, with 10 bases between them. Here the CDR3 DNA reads TGTGCCAGCAGTTACGGGTCCAGCTTGAACACTGAAGCTTTCTTT. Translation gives CASSYGSSLNTEAFF.

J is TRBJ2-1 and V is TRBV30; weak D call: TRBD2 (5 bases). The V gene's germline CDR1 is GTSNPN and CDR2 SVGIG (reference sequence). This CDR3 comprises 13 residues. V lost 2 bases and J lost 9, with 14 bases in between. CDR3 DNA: TGTGCCTGGAGTTCCATAAGCGAGGGTGAGCAGTTCTTC. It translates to CAWSSISEGEQFF. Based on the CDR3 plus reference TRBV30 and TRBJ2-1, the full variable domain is SQTIHQWPATLVQPVGSPLSLECTVEGTSNPNLYWYRQAAGRGLQLLFYSVGIGQISSEVPQNLSASRPQDRQFILSSKKLLLSDSGFYLCAWSSISEGEQFFGPGTRLTVL.

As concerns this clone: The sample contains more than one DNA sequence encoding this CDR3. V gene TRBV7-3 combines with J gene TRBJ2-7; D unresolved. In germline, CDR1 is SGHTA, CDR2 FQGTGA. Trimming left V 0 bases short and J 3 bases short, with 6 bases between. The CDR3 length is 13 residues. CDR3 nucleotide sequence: TGTGCCAGCAGCTTAACGCGCGACTACGAGCAGTACTTC. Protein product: CASSLTRDYEQYF.

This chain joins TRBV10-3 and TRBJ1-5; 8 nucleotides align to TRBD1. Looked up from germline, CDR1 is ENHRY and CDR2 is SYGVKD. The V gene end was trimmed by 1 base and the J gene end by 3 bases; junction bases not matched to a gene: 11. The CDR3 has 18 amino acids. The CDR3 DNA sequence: TGTGCCATCAGTGAGTGGGAGGCCGGGGACAGGTCCAATCAGCCCCAGCATTTT. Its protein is CAISEWEAGDRSNQPQHF.

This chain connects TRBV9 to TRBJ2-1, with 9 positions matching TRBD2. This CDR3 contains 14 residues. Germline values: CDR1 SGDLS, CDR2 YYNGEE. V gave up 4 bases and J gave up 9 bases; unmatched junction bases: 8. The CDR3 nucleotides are TGTGCCAGCAGCCGCCGGACTAGCGAAGGTGAGCAGTTCTTC. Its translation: CASSRRTSEGEQFF.

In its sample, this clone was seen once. CDR3 loop: CASSLGASGRAVAYEQYF. CDR3 bases: TGCGCCAGCAGCTTGGGGGCTAGCGGGAGGGCCGTAGCCTACGAGCAGTACTTC. The chain is built from TRBV5-1 and TRBJ2-7; 12 bases line up with TRBD2. V dropped 0 bases and J dropped 2; count of bases not matched to a gene: 9. The CDR3 length is 18 residues. Germline CDR1 SGHRS, CDR2 YFSETQ.

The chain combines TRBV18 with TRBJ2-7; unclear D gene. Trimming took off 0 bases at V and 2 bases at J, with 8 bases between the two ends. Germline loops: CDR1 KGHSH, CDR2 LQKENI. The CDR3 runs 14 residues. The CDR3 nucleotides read TGTGCCAGCTCACCACCGGCAAACACCTACGAGCAGTACTTC. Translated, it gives CASSPPANTYEQYF.

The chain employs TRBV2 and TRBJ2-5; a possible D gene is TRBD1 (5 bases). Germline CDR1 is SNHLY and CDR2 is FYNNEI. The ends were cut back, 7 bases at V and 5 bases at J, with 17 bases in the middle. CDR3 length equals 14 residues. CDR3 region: CASTVLGLGETQYF. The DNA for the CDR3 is TGTGCCAGCACAGTACTGGGGCTGGGGGAGACCCAGTACTTC. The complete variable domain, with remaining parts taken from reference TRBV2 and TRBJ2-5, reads EPEVTQTPSHQVTQMGQEVILRCVPISNHLYFYWYRQILGQKVEFLVSFYNNEISEKSEIFDDQFSVERPDGSNFTLKIRSTKLEDSAMYFCASTVLGLGETQYFGPGTRLLVL.

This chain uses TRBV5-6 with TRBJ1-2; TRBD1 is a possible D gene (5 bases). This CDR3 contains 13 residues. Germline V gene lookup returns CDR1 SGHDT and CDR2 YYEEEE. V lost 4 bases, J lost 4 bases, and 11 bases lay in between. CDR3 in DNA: TGTGCCAGCAGCCAGGGACTGAGCTATGGCTACACCTTC. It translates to CASSQGLSYGYTF.

The CDR3: CASSEGQMYTGELFF. The CDR3, as DNA: TGTGCCAGCTCAGAGGGACAGATGTACACCGGGGAGCTGTTTTTT. The chain carries TRBV18 and TRBJ2-2; 7 bases are shared with TRBD1. The J segment lost 3 bases and the V segment lost 5 bases, leaving 6 bases of the junction unmatched. Germline V gives CDR1 KGHSH, CDR2 LQKENI. The CDR3 length is 15 residues.

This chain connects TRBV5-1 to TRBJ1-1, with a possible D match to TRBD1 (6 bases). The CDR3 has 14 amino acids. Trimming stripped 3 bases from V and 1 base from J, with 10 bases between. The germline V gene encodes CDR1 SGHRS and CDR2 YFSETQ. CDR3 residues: CASSSRGANTEAFF. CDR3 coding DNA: TGCGCCAGCAGCTCCAGGGGAGCGAACACTGAAGCTTTCTTT.

CDR3 sequence reads: CASSIASAGDYEQYF. CDR3 sequence (DNA): TGTGCCAGCAGTATAGCTTCGGCGGGAGACTACGAGCAGTACTTC. The V gene is TRBV28, the J gene TRBJ2-7; 7 nucleotides match TRBD2. Germline CDR1 reads MDHEN; CDR2 reads SYDVKM. The CDR3 totals 15 residues. The V gene end was trimmed by 5 bases and the J gene end by 3 bases; junction bases not matched to a gene: 10.

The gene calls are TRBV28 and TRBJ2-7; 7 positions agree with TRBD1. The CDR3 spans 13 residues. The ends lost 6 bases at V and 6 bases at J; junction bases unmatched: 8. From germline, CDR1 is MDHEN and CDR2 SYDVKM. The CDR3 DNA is TGTGCCAGCAGGCCCGGAAGGGGGCTCGAGCAGTACTTC. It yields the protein CASRPGRGLEQYF.